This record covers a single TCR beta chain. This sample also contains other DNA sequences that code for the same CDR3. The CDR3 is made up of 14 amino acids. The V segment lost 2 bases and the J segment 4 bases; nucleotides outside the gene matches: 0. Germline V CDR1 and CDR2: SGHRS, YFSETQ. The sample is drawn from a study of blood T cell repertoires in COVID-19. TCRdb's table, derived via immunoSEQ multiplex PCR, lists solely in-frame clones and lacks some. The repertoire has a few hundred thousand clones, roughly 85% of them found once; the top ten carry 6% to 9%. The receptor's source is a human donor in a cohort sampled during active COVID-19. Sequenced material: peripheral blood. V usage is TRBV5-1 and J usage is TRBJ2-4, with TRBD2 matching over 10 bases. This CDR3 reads CASSLAGGKNIQYF. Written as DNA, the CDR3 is TGCGCCAGCAGCTTAGCGGGGGGGAAAAACATTCAGTACTTC.